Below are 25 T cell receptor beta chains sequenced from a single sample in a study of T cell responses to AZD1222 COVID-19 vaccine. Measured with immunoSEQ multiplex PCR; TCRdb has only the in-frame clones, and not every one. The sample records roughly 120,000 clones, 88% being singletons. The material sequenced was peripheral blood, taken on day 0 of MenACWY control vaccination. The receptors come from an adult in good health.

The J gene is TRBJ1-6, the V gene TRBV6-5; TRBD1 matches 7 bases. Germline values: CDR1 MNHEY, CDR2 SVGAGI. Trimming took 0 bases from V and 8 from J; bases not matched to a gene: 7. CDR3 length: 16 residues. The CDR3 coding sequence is TGTGCCAGCAGTTACTCTCTGAGACAGGGTGATTCACCCCTCCACTTT. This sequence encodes CASSYSLRQGDSPLHF.

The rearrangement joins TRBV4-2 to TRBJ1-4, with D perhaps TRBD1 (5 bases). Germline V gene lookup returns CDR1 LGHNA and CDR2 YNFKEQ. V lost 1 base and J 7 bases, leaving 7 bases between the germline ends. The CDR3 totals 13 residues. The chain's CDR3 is CASSQAGPEKLFF. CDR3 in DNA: TGTGCCAGCAGCCAAGCAGGGCCTGAAAAACTGTTTTTT.

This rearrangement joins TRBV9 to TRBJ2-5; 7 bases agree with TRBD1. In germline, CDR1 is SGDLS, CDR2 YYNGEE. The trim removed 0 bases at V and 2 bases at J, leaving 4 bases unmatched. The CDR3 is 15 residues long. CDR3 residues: CASSVAGTVQETQYF. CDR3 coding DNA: TGTGCCAGCAGCGTAGCTGGGACAGTACAAGAGACCCAGTACTTC.

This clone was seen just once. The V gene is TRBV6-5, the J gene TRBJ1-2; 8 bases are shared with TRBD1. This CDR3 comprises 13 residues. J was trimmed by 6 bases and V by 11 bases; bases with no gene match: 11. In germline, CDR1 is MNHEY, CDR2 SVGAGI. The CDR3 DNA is TGTGCCGGGGAAGGACAGGGTGGCAATGGCTACACCTTC. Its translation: CAGEGQGGNGYTF.

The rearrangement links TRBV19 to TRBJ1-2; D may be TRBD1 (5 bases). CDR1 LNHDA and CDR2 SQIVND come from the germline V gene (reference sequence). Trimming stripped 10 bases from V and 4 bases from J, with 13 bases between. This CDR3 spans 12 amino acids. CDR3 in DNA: TGTGCCATAAAGACAGCGCTCTATGGCTACACCTTC. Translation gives CAIKTALYGYTF.

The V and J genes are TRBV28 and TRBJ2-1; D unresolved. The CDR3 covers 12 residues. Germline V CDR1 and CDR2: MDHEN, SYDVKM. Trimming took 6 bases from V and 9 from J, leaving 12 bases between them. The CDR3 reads CASSQGWGEQFF. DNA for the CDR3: TGTGCCAGCAGCCAAGGGTGGGGTGAGCAGTTCTTC.

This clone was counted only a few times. The CDR3 nucleotides are TGTGCCAGCAGTAGAGGACAGGGTAGGTACGAGCAGTACTTC. This encodes CASSRGQGRYEQYF. The chain couples TRBV28 to TRBJ2-7; 8 nucleotides agree with TRBD1. Germline V gene sequence: CDR1 MDHEN, CDR2 SYDVKM. The CDR3 is 14 residues long. V trimming: 5 bases; J trimming: 4 bases; junction bases outside the gene matches: 7.

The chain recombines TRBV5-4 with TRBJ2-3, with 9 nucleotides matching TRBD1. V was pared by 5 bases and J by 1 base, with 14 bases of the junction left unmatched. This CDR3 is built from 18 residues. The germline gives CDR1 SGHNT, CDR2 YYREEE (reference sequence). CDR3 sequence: CASRPGQGRERGTDTQYF. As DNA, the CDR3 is TGTGCCAGCAGGCCGGGACAGGGAAGGGAGCGGGGCACAGATACGCAGTATTTT.

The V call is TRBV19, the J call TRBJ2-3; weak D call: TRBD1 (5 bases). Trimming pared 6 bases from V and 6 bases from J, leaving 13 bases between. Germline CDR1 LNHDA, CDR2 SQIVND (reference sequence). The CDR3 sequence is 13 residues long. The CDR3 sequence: CASRQVEWDTQYF. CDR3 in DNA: TGTGCCAGTAGACAGGTAGAGTGGGATACGCAGTATTTT.

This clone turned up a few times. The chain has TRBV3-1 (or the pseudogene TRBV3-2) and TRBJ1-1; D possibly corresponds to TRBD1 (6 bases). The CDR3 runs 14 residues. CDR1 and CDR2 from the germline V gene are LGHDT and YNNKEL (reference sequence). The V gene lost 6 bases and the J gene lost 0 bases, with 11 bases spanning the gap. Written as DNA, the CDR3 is TGTGCCAGCAGTACGGACAGAATGAACACTGAAGCTTTCTTT. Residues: CASSTDRMNTEAFF.

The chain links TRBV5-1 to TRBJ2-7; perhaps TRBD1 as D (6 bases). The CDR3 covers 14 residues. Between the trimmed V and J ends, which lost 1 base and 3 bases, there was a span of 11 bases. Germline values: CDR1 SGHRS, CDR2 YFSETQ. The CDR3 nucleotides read TGCGCCAGCAGCTTGAGTATACAGGGCTACGAGCAGTACTTC. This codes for CASSLSIQGYEQYF.

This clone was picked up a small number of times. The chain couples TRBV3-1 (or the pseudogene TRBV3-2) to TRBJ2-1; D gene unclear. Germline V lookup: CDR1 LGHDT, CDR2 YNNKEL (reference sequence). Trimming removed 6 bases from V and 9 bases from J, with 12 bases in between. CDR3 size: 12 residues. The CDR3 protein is CASSSAESEQFF. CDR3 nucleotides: TGTGCCAGCAGTTCCGCGGAGAGTGAGCAGTTCTTC.

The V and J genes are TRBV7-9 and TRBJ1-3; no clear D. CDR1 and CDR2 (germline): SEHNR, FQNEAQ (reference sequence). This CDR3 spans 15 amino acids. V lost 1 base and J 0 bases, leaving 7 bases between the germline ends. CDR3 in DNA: TGTGCCAGCAGCTTAGGGACTGCCTCTGGAAACACCATATATTTT. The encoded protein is CASSLGTASGNTIYF.

The CDR3, as DNA: TGTGCCAGCAGCCCGGGGGTAGCGGGGGCCTCCTACGAGCAGTACTTC. The encoded protein is CASSPGVAGASYEQYF. The V call is TRBV6-6, the J call TRBJ2-7, with TRBD2 matching 9 bases. CDR1 and CDR2 from the germline V gene are MNHNY and SVGAGI (reference sequence). J lost 0 bases, V lost 6 bases, and 9 bases had no gene match. The CDR3 runs to 16 residues.

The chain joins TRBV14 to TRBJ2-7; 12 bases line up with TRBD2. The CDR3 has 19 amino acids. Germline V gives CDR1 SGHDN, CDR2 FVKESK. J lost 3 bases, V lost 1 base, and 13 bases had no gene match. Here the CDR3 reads CASSQASRTSGRRIYEQYF. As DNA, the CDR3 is TGTGCCAGCAGCCAAGCCTCGAGAACTAGCGGGAGGAGAATCTACGAGCAGTACTTC.

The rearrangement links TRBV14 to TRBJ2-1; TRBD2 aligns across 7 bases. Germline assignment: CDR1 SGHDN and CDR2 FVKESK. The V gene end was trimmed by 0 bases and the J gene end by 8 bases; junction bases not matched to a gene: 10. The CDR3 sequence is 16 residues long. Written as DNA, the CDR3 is TGTGCCAGCAGCCAAGATACATGGGGGGGACGCGATGAGCAGTTCTTC. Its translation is CASSQDTWGGRDEQFF.

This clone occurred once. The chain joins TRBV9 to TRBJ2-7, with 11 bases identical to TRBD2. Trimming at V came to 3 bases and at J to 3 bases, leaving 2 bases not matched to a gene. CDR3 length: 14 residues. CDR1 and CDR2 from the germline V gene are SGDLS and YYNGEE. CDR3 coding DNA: TGTGCCAGCAGCGAGGGACTAGCGGACTACGAGCAGTACTTC. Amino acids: CASSEGLADYEQYF.

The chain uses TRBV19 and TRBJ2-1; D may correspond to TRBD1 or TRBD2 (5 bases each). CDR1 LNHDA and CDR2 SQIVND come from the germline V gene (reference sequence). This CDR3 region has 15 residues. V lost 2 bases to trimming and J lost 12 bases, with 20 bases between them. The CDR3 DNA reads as TGTGCCAGTAGTATATCGTCCGGGACGTTTTTAGGGCAGTTCTTC. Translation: CASSISSGTFLGQFF.

CDR3 nucleotides: TGTGCCAGCTCACCATTTTTGTTACGAGACAGGGGGCAACACTCCTATGGCTACACCTTC. Translating gives CASSPFLLRDRGQHSYGYTF. The chain recombines TRBV18 with TRBJ1-2; 10 bases align to TRBD1. The CDR3 runs 20 residues. V was pared by 2 bases and J by 4 bases, with 19 bases of the junction left unmatched. Germline V gene sequence: CDR1 KGHSH, CDR2 LQKENI. The complete variable domain, with remaining parts taken from reference TRBV18 and TRBJ1-2, reads NAGVMQNPRHLVRRRGQEARLRCSPMKGHSHVYWYRQLPEEGLKFMVYLQKENIIDESGMPKERFSAEFPKEGPSILRIQQVVRGDSAAYFCASSPFLLRDRGQHSYGYTFGSGTRLTVV.

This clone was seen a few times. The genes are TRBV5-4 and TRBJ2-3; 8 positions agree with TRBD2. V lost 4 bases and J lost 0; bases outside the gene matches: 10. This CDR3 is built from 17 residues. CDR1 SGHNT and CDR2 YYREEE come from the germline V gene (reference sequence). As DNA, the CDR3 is TGTGCCAGCAGCCCCCCGGGGGGGTTCACTAGCACAGATACGCAGTATTTT. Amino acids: CASSPPGGFTSTDTQYF.

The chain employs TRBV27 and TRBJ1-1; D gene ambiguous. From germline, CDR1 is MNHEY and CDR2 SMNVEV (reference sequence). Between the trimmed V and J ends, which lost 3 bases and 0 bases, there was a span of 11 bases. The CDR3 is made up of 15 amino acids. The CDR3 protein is CASSFVRALNTEAFF. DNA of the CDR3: TGTGCCAGCAGTTTCGTCCGGGCCCTGAACACTGAAGCTTTCTTT.

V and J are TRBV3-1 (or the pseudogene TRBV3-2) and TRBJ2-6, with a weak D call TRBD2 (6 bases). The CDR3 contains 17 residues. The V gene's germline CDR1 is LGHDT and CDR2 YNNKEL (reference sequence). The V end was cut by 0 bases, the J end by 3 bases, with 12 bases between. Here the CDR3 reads CASSQDPQGLGANVLTF. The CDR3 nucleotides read TGTGCCAGCAGCCAAGACCCGCAGGGACTTGGGGCCAACGTCCTGACTTTC.

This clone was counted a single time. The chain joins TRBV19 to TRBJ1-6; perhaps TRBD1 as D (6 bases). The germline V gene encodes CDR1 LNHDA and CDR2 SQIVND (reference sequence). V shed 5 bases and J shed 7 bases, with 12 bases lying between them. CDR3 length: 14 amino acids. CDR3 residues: CASSEQGRNSPLHF. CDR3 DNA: TGTGCCAGTAGTGAACAGGGACGGAATTCACCCCTCCACTTT.

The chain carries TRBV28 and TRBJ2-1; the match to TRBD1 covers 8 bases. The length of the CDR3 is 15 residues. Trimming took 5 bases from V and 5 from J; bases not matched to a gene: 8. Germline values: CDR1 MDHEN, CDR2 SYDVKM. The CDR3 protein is CASSQPGQDNNEQFF. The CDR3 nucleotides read TGTGCCAGCAGTCAACCGGGACAGGACAACAATGAGCAGTTCTTC.

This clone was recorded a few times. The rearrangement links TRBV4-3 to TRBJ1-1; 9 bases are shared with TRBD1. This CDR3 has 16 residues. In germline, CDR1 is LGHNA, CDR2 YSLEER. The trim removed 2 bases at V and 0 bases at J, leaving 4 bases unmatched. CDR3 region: CASSQITGGMNTEAFF. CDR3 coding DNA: TGCGCCAGCAGCCAAATAACAGGGGGCATGAACACTGAAGCTTTCTTT.